The T cell receptor beta chain under discussion was sequenced for a study of tumor-infiltrating lymphocytes in localized non-small cell lung cancer. Study as a whole: Some samples were collected after neoadjuvant chemotherapy; smokers, never-smokers and several histologies were included. From each patient, both tumor and uninvolved lung, non-adjacent to tumor, were sampled.

This clone appeared a few times. Antigen unknown. Sequencing was performed with immunoSEQ multiplex PCR; in TCRdb, only in-frame clones are kept and a portion is missing. Counted here are about 9,300 clones, roughly 80% occurring once; the ten biggest clones make up roughly 5.8%. Overall study findings and caveats: TCR sequencing covered a subset of patients with enough tissue. IM1 and IM2 tumors showed no difference in T-cell fraction.

V gave up 7 bases and J gave up 3 bases; unmatched junction bases: 6. This CDR3 is built from 14 residues. Germline lookup yields CDR1 SGHTA and CDR2 FQGNSA. The J gene is TRBJ2-7, the V gene TRBV7-2, with 10 bases aligning to TRBD1. The TCR sequence derives from a human donor with non-small cell lung cancer. Sequencing input: uninvolved lung tissue not adjacent to the tumor. This CDR3 is CASTGDRGNYEQYF. The CDR3 coding sequence is TGTGCCAGCACAGGGGACAGGGGAAACTACGAGCAGTACTTC. Full variable domain (remainder filled in from reference TRBV7-2 and TRBJ2-7): GAGVSQSPSNKVTEKGKDVELRCDPISGHTALYWYRQSLGQGLEFLIYFQGNSAPDKSGLPSDRFSAERTGGSVSTLTIQRTQQEDSAVYLCASTGDRGNYEQYFGPGTRLTVT.